This paragraph reports one TCR beta chain. The target antigen is unknown. These data are taken from a study of cytotoxic CD8 clonotypes in ibrutinib-treated CLL. Study background: Outcomes included roughly 24 partial and 2 complete responses; after median around 5.5 years, around 15 stayed remitted and 12 progressed. Median treatment time before response sampling was eleven to twelve months, range 6 to 36.

Whole-study results and caveats: Public clonotypes, an uncommon group, contracted or remained stable on treatment.

This CDR3 contains 14 residues. The germline V gene has CDR1 MNHEY and CDR2 SVGAGI. Trimming shortened V by 0 bases and J by 11 bases, and 16 bases separated the two germline ends. TCRdb's table, derived via immunoSEQ multiplex PCR, lists solely in-frame clones and lacks some. The table shows 9,500 to 15,000 clones, with approximately 67% occurring only once. The clonotype originates from a human donor with chronic lymphocytic leukemia. This chain joins TRBV6-5 and TRBJ1-1, with TRBD1 as a possible D gene (5 bases). The material was PBMCs, obtained before ibrutinib treatment. The CDR3 sequence is CASSYSTGGVVAFF. DNA of the CDR3: TGTGCCAGCAGTTACTCGACCGGGGGGGTGGTCGCTTTCTTT.